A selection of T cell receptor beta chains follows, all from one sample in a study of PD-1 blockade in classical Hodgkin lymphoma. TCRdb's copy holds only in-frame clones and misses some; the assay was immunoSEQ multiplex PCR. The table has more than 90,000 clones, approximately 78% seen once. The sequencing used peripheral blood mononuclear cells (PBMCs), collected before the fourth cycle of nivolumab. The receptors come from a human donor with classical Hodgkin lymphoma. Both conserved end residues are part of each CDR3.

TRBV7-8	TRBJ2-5	CASSLVGETQYF
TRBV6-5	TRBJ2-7	CASSRQGGSYEQYF
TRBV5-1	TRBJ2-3	CASSRLGAGEWDTQYF
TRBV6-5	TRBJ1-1	CASIASAAEAFF
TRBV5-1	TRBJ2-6	CASRPDRAGANVLTF
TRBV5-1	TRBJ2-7	CASSIQSLGWHEQYF
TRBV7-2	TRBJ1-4	CASSPGQRTEKLFF
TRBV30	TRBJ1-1	CAWSGTGNTEAFF
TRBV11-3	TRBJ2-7	CASKHQPLHDRGGTYEQYF
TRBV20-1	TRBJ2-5	CSANRQETQYF
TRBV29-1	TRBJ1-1	CSARVGTNTEAFF
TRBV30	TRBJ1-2	CAWRPGARNYGYTF
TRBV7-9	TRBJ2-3	CASSLLAGYTDTQYF
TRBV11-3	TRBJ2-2	CASIVGPYFANTGELFF
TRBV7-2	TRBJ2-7	CASSSDSPYEQYF
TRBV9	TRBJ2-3	CASSVEVHDTQYF
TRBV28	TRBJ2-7	CASIGTSGIYGQYF
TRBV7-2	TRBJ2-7	CASSSRLAGNLYEQYF
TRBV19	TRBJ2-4	CASSISTGAKNIQYF
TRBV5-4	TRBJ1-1	CASTWEGVGTEAFF
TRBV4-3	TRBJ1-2	CASSQEGRGGYTF
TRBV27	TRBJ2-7	CASRGAGPDEQYF
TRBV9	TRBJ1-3	CASSAGLSGNTIYF
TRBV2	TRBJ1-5	CASKTEYSNQPQHF
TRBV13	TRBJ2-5	CASSLLNQETQYF
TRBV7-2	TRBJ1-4	CASSLRVGFREKLFF
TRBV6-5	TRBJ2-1	CASSYWASGRNEQFF
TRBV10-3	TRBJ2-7	CAISESTGTGHPYEQYF
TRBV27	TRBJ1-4	CASTSLDGVTNEKLFF
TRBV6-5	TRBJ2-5	CASSWDNRETQYF
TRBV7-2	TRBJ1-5	CASSSQGPNQPQHF
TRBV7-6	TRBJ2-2	CASSLASGELFF
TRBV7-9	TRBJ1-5	CASSLEGQGRYSNQPQHF
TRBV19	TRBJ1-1	CASSIVANTEAFF
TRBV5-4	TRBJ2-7	CASSNLGQKYEQYF
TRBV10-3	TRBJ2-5	CAISEGGETQYF
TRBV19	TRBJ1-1	CASSRDRMTAEAFF
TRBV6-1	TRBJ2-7	CASSLSSYEQYF
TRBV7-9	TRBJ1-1	CASSLGGRTEAFF
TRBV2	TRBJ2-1	CASSGGQGSYNEQFF
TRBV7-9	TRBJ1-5	CASSELNQPQHF
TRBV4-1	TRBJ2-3	CASSPQGGVVTDTQYF
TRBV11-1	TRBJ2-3	CASSSGQMGTDTQYF
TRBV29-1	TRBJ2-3	CSVARGGTDTQYF
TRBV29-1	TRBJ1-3	CSVLRGPGNTIYF
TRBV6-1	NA	CASSERPGASYEQYF
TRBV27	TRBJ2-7	CASSYGTDSYEQYF
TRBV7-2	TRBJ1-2	CASSFKNENYGYTF
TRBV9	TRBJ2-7	CASSVGQLSYEQYF
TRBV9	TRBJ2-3	CASSVGEQGLTDTQYF
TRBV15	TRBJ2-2	CATSRDRSAIAGELFF
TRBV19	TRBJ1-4	CASSSPGQGGEKLFF
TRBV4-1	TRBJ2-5	CASSQERGALETQYF
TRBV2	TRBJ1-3	CASSAEKASGGNTIYF
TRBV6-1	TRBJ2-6	CASSEASAGSSGANVLTF